This T cell receptor beta chain was found in a study of CD8+ T cells in alopecia areata. Deletions cut 3 bases from V and 8 bases from J, with 12 bases between. The CDR3 is 14 residues long. The germline CDR1 and CDR2 sequences are SGDLS and YYNGEE. Once RNA had been extracted, it was reverse transcribed into cDNA to act as the sequencing template. The table came from immunoSEQ multiplex PCR; TCRdb's copy has only in-frame clones and leaves some out. The repertoire has 150,000 to 160,000 clones, about 50% of them found once; the top ten carry roughly a fifth. This clonotype originated in a human donor with alopecia areata. The specimen was CD8+ T cells sorted from blood, collected at week 0. The chain links TRBV9 to TRBJ1-6, with D uncertain. In DNA, the CDR3 is TGTGCCAGCAGCGCGAGATCTGGGGATTCACCCCTCCACTTT. This gives the protein CASSARSGDSPLHF.